Listed here are 13 T cell receptor beta chains from one sample, sequenced in a study of blood T cell repertoires in COVID-19. Method: immunoSEQ multiplex PCR; TCRdb's copy keeps in-frame clones and lacks some. Found here are 200,000 to 250,000 clones, 80% to 90% of them singletons; the top ten hold 3% to 4%. The sample taken for sequencing was PBMCs or T cells enriched from blood (not recorded which). All receptors derive from a young woman in a cohort exposed to, infected with or recovered from COVID-19 (not recorded which).

The V gene is TRBV19, the J gene TRBJ2-7; 9 bases are a match to TRBD1. This CDR3 spans 12 amino acids. The germline V gene encodes CDR1 LNHDA and CDR2 SQIVND (reference sequence). CDR3 protein: CATRTGDGEQYF. CDR3 bases: TGTGCTACCAGGACAGGGGACGGCGAGCAGTACTTC.

The chain employs TRBV7-8 and TRBJ2-7, with 7 bases aligning to TRBD1. CDR3 length: 13 amino acids. Germline CDR1 reads SGHVS; CDR2 reads FQNEAQ. Trimming removed 5 bases from V and 6 bases from J; junction bases left unmatched: 7. CDR3 in amino acids: CASSQDRTVEQYF. CDR3 nucleotide sequence: TGTGCCAGCAGCCAGGACAGGACGGTCGAGCAGTACTTC.

The rearrangement links TRBV11-1 to TRBJ1-1, with TRBD1 identical over 7 bases. There are 15 residues in the CDR3. The germline gives CDR1 SGHAT, CDR2 FQDESV (reference sequence). The trim removed 3 bases at V and 5 bases at J, leaving 9 bases unmatched. The CDR3 loop is CASSLHRGGKTEAFF. The CDR3 DNA follows: TGTGCCAGCAGCTTGCACAGGGGCGGGAAAACTGAAGCTTTCTTT.

The V and J genes are TRBV27 and TRBJ1-5; D is perhaps TRBD1 (5 bases). The V and J ends lost 8 bases and 2 bases respectively, with 16 bases between them. The CDR3 is 15 residues long. Germline V gene sequence: CDR1 MNHEY, CDR2 SMNVEV (reference sequence). The CDR3 DNA reads as TGTGCCAGCCGAACCGGGACGGGAGGCAATCAGCCCCAGCATTTT. It yields the protein CASRTGTGGNQPQHF.

The rearrangement uses TRBV19 and TRBJ1-2; a possible D gene is TRBD1 (5 bases). The CDR3 contains 16 residues. The V and J ends lost 7 bases and 4 bases respectively, with 22 bases between them. Germline CDR1 is LNHDA and CDR2 is SQIVND (reference sequence). The CDR3 DNA is TGTGCCAGTACCCCGGTTGGGACTGGGATCGTCTATGGCTACACCTTC. This codes for CASTPVGTGIVYGYTF. The full variable domain, rest sourced from reference TRBV19 and TRBJ1-2, is DGGITQSPKYLFRKEGQNVTLSCEQNLNHDAMYWYRQDPGQGLRLIYYSQIVNDFQKGDIAEGYSVSREKKESFPLTVTSAQKNPTAFYLCASTPVGTGIVYGYTFGSGTRLTVV.

This clone was picked up one time. The chain is built from TRBV7-9 and TRBJ1-2; possibly TRBD1 for D (5 bases). Germline values: CDR1 SEHNR, CDR2 FQNEAQ (reference sequence). V dropped 5 bases and J dropped 3 bases, with 13 bases sitting between them. This CDR3 comprises 14 residues. CDR3 nucleotide sequence: TGTGCCAGCAGCCGCTCCCCCAGGGACTATGGCTACACCTTC. It translates to CASSRSPRDYGYTF. Combining the CDR3 with reference TRBV7-9 and TRBJ1-2 gives the whole variable domain DTGVSQNPRHKITKRGQNVTFRCDPISEHNRLYWYRQTLGQGPEFLTYFQNEAQLEKSRLLSDRFSAERPKGSFSTLEIQRTEQGDSAMYLCASSRSPRDYGYTFGSGTRLTVV.

This sequence joins TRBV19 and TRBJ1-4; D is perhaps TRBD1 (5 bases). Germline V gene sequence: CDR1 LNHDA, CDR2 SQIVND (reference sequence). This CDR3 spans 14 amino acids. V lost 7 bases and J lost 2, with 11 bases in between. CDR3 nucleotides: TGTGCCAGTACTACAGGTTGGACTAATGAAAAACTGTTTTTT. It yields the protein CASTTGWTNEKLFF.

For the CDR3, the DNA is TGTGCCAGCAGCTCAACTAGGCAAGATACGCAGTATTTT. It yields the protein CASSSTRQDTQYF. The chain carries TRBV13 and TRBJ2-3, with a tentative D call TRBD2 (5 bases). V was pared by 4 bases and J by 5 bases, with 10 bases between. This CDR3 is built from 13 residues. The germline gives CDR1 PRHDT, CDR2 FYEKMQ (reference sequence). Looking up the rest from reference TRBV13 and TRBJ2-3 gives the full variable domain: AAGVIQSPRHLIKEKRETATLKCYPIPRHDTVYWYQQGPGQDPQFLISFYEKMQSDKGSIPDRFSAQQFSDYHSELNMSSLELGDSALYFCASSSTRQDTQYFGPGTRLTVL.

The J gene is TRBJ2-3, the V gene TRBV10-1; tentatively, D is TRBD2 (5 bases). The CDR3 consists of 14 residues. Germline V gene sequence: CDR1 WNHNN, CDR2 SYGVQD (reference sequence). With 5 bases removed from V and 0 bases from J, the gap between germline ends came to 9 bases. DNA for the CDR3: TGCGCCAGCAGTCGGACTCCTAGCACAGATACGCAGTATTTT. It encodes CASSRTPSTDTQYF.

This chain links TRBV12-3 or TRBV12-4 with TRBJ1-5; 7 nucleotides agree with TRBD1. Losses at the gene ends were 6 bases for V and 5 bases for J; bases not matched to a gene: 4. This CDR3 has 13 residues. This CDR3 is CASSSTGHQPQHF. CDR3 nucleotide sequence: TGTGCCAGCAGCTCGACAGGGCATCAGCCCCAGCATTTT.

The count of this clone is one. J is TRBJ2-2 and V is TRBV19; D remains unclear. CDR1 and CDR2 (germline): LNHDA, SQIVND (reference sequence). This CDR3 contains 11 residues. V was clipped by 7 bases and J by 4 bases, with 4 bases between them. CDR3 protein: CASTSTGELFF. CDR3 sequence (DNA): TGTGCCAGTACGAGCACCGGGGAGCTGTTTTTT.

This rearrangement joins TRBV5-1 to TRBJ1-4; D is uncertain. V lost 0 bases, J lost 4 bases, and 7 bases lay in between. CDR1 SGHRS and CDR2 YFSETQ come from the germline V gene. The CDR3 runs to 14 residues. In nucleotides, the CDR3 is TGCGCCAGCAGCTTGGTTTCCCTTAATGAAAAACTGTTTTTT. Amino acid sequence: CASSLVSLNEKLFF.

The CDR3, as DNA: TGTGCCAGTGTAGGACAGCCTAACACTGAAGCTTTCTTT. It yields the protein CASVGQPNTEAFF. The chain employs TRBV19 and TRBJ1-1; possible D gene TRBD1, 6 bases. The CDR3 sequence is 13 residues long. The germline V and J ends were trimmed by 8 bases and 2 bases, with 12 bases remaining between them. Germline V gives CDR1 LNHDA, CDR2 SQIVND (reference sequence).